This T cell receptor (beta chain) came from a study of T cell clusters in autoimmune cytopenias. The study's findings and limits: Exclusive TRB clusters were 2.5 to 3-fold more numerous in healthy donors than in active autoimmune hepatitis. TRB repertoire shifts in secondary cytopenia and chronic lymphocytic leukemia mostly reflected lymphoma, not autoimmunity. Primary autoimmune cytopenia patients seemingly lacked the physiological T cell clusters found in healthy donors. No cluster-lack signature appeared between secondary cytopenia and chronic lymphocytic leukemia patients, apparently due to lymphoma masking.

This clonotype counts as medium-sized by frequency. Its target is not known. TRB was amplified by touch-down multiplex PCR, primer pools A and B combined. For each CDR3 protein, TCRdb gives one entry from its re-call of the multiplex PCR reads, without DNA. The sample totals approximately 5,600 distinct CDR3 sequences; its top ten clones hold approximately 18%. Looked up from germline, CDR1 is MNHEY and CDR2 is SMNVEV (reference sequence). CDR3 length equals 18 residues. TRB amplification used roughly 250 ng of peripheral blood genomic DNA. This receptor was identified in a human donor with an autoimmune cytopenia or autoimmune hepatitis (not recorded which). The gene calls are TRBV27 and TRBJ2-3; the TCRdb D gene call, TRBD1, has no DNA to confirm it. Sequencing input: peripheral blood. CDR3 residues: CASSLDASGGISTDTQYF.